This TCR beta chain appears in the sequencing data of a study of blood T cell repertoires in COVID-19. In the study overall: From T cells, B-cell-depleted T cells, or PBMCs came the material, which was cDNA or gDNA.

This CDR3 has 15 amino acids. V was cut by 0 bases and J by 10 bases, with 14 bases left in between. CDR1 and CDR2 from the germline V gene are SGHRS and YFSETQ. Under the authors' procedure: Cell counts per sample came from amplifying reference gene primers. The protocol was immunoSEQ multiplex PCR, while the TCRdb copy is restricted to in-frame clones and leaves out a portion. The DNA gave D and trimming, while V, J and clone size come from that table. The table records 65,000 to 90,000 clones, approximately 83% of them present only once. The origin of this receptor is a woman of 80 years or more with acute or convalescent COVID-19. The rearrangement joins TRBV5-1 to TRBJ1-6; D not certain. Sequencing used peripheral blood. The CDR3 DNA is TGCGCCAGCAGCTTGGTCCCAGATTCGGGATCACCCCTCCACTTT. The encoded protein is CASSLVPDSGSPLHF.